Below, one T cell receptor (beta chain) is given with its context. This sample stems from a study of T-cell reconstitution after alpha-beta-depleted transplantation in children. A TCRbeta library incorporating unique molecular identifiers was prepared. TCRdb passed the PCR reads through MiXCR, listing each CDR3 protein once. The sample consists of approximately 350,000 distinct CDR3 sequences, 10% of them appearing once. The length of the CDR3 is 14 residues. V was shortened by 3 bases and J by 2 bases, with 10 bases between the two germline ends. The chain has TRBV12-3 or TRBV12-4 and TRBJ1-2, with D hard to call. Sequenced material: PBMCs from the stem cell graft donor, taken from the stem cell graft. The receptor's source is a human donor who donated a stem cell graft to a child with acute lymphoblastic leukemia. CDR3 region: CASSFPRQNYGYTF. CDR3 bases: TGTGCCAGCAGTTTCCCTCGGCAGAACTATGGCTACACCTTC.